The 21 T cell receptor beta chains listed next were all sequenced from one sample in a study of blood T cell repertoires in COVID-19. TCRdb's table, derived via immunoSEQ multiplex PCR, lists solely in-frame clones and lacks some. This sample has about 190,000 clones, with approximately 90% found just once. Sequencing was performed on peripheral blood. The source of these receptors is a man aged 65 to 85 with active or convalescent COVID-19.

The genes are TRBV19 and TRBJ2-4, with TRBD2 matching over 13 bases. Losses at the gene ends were 8 bases for V and 3 bases for J; bases not matched to a gene: 10. Germline CDR1 and CDR2: LNHDA and SQIVND (reference sequence). The CDR3 totals 17 residues. The CDR3 DNA reads TGTGCCAGTGGGACTAGCGGGGACAATTGGGGCAAAAACATTCAGTACTTC. Protein sequence: CASGTSGDNWGKNIQYF. Together with reference TRBV19 and TRBJ2-4, the CDR3 gives the full variable domain: DGGITQSPKYLFRKEGQNVTLSCEQNLNHDAMYWYRQDPGQGLRLIYYSQIVNDFQKGDIAEGYSVSREKKESFPLTVTSAQKNPTAFYLCASGTSGDNWGKNIQYFGAGTRLSVL.

As to this clone: A read error may account for a junction end that differs from germline. V is TRBV7-2 and J is TRBJ1-1, with 9 bases matching TRBD1. Germline-derived CDR1 and CDR2 are SGHTA and FQGNSA. The CDR3 has 16 residues. CDR3 loop: CASSLRTGDANTVAFF. The CDR3 DNA sequence: TGTGCCAGCAGCCTCCGGACAGGGGACGCAAACACTGTAGCTTTCTTT.

This chain uses TRBV6-1 with TRBJ1-5, with D maybe TRBD1 (6 bases). Per germline, CDR1 MNHNS and CDR2 SASEGT. The ends were cut back, 1 base at V and 7 bases at J, with 8 bases in the middle. This CDR3 is built from 13 residues. The CDR3, as DNA: TGTGCCAGCAGTGAAGGCCAGGGGCAGCCCCAGCATTTT. It translates to CASSEGQGQPQHF.

The genes are TRBV11-2 and TRBJ2-1; 7 nucleotides align to TRBD2. The CDR3 is 19 amino acids. After removal of 5 bases from V and 5 bases from J, the junction contained 21 bases not matched to a gene. The germline gives CDR1 SGHAT, CDR2 FQNNGV. The CDR3 DNA follows: TGTGCCAGCAGCGCATTTTTGGGGACTATCAGTGGGGCTCACAATGAGCAGTTCTTC. As protein: CASSAFLGTISGAHNEQFF.

The rearrangement joins TRBV5-1 to TRBJ1-1, with a possible D match to TRBD1 (6 bases). Trimming left V 4 bases short and J 5 bases short, with 15 bases between. The CDR3 is 14 amino acids. CDR1 is SGHRS and CDR2 is YFSETQ in the germline V gene. CDR3: CASSGTGFLTEAFF. The DNA for the CDR3 is TGCGCCAGCAGCGGTACAGGGTTCTTAACTGAAGCTTTCTTT.

The chain recombines TRBV7-9 with TRBJ1-1; 8 bases align to TRBD1. Per germline, CDR1 SEHNR and CDR2 FQNEAQ (reference sequence). This CDR3 has 16 amino acids. V dropped 3 bases and J dropped 3; count of bases not matched to a gene: 9. This chain's CDR3 is CASSFGRGRGYTEAFF. In nucleotides, the CDR3 is TGTGCCAGCAGCTTCGGCAGGGGGCGAGGATACACTGAAGCTTTCTTT.

V usage is TRBV30 and J usage is TRBJ1-5; TRBD1 matches 12 bases. Germline V gives CDR1 GTSNPN, CDR2 SVGIG (reference sequence). After removal of 2 bases from V and 5 bases from J, the junction contained 4 bases not matched to a gene. This CDR3 region has 15 residues. This CDR3 is CAWSKGQGAYQPQHF. For the CDR3, the DNA is TGTGCCTGGAGTAAGGGACAGGGGGCGTATCAGCCCCAGCATTTT.

This clone was recorded a few times. The chain uses TRBV24-1 and TRBJ2-1, with 7 bases matching TRBD2. J was trimmed by 7 bases and V by 5 bases; bases with no gene match: 10. The length of the CDR3 is 15 residues. CDR1 is KGHDR, CDR2 SFDVKD, per germline. This chain's CDR3 is CATSGWTSGLNEQFF. CDR3 sequence (DNA): TGTGCCACCAGTGGATGGACTAGTGGGCTGAATGAGCAGTTCTTC.

This clone was seen just once. The gene calls are TRBV5-1 and TRBJ1-1; D unresolved. V was cut by 5 bases and J by 3 bases, with 11 bases left in between. Germline V gene sequence: CDR1 SGHRS, CDR2 YFSETQ. The CDR3 length is 13 residues. CDR3 region: CASSSGVDTEAFF. The CDR3 bases are TGCGCCAGCAGTTCCGGGGTGGACACTGAAGCTTTCTTT. The variable domain in full, completed from reference TRBV5-1 and TRBJ1-1, reads KAGVTQTPRYLIKTRGQQVTLSCSPISGHRSVSWYQQTPGQGLQFLFEYFSETQRNKGNFPGRFSGRQFSNSRSEMNVSTLELGDSALYLCASSSGVDTEAFFGQGTRLTVV.

This chain links TRBV2 with TRBJ1-6, with TRBD1 matching 7 bases. CDR1 and CDR2 (germline): SNHLY, FYNNEI. V trimming: 6 bases; J trimming: 2 bases; junction bases outside the gene matches: 4. The CDR3 covers 15 residues. In DNA form, the CDR3 reads TGTGCCAGCAGGAGGGGGCTCCCCTATAATTCACCCCTCCACTTT. Residues: CASRRGLPYNSPLHF.

The CDR3 bases are TGTGCCAGCAAGTCGGCTAGCGGGAGTGACTCCTACGAGCAGTACTTC. Its protein is CASKSASGSDSYEQYF. The chain links TRBV28 to TRBJ2-7; TRBD2 aligns across 10 bases. The V gene's germline CDR1 is MDHEN and CDR2 SYDVKM. There are 16 residues in the CDR3. J was trimmed by 0 bases and V by 7 bases; bases with no gene match: 9.

The chain employs TRBV19 and TRBJ1-5, with 9 bases matching TRBD1. V was clipped by 4 bases and J by 4 bases; unmatched bases: 5. This CDR3 region has 15 residues. Germline CDR1 reads LNHDA; CDR2 reads SQIVND (reference sequence). The CDR3 DNA is TGTGCCAGTAGTAGGACACAGGGGGCTAATCAGCCCCAGCATTTT. It is translated as CASSRTQGANQPQHF.

The chain employs TRBV9 and TRBJ2-7; the D is unclear. This CDR3 contains 14 residues. CDR1 is SGDLS, CDR2 YYNGEE, per germline. V was trimmed by 0 bases and J by 6 bases, leaving 13 bases between them. The DNA of the CDR3 is TGTGCCAGCAGCGTAGCCTCCCAAAGCCCCGAGCAGTACTTC. This codes for CASSVASQSPEQYF. The full variable domain, completed using reference TRBV9 and TRBJ2-7, is DSGVTQTPKHLITATGQRVTLRCSPRSGDLSVYWYQQSLDQGLQFLIQYYNGEERAKGNILERFSAQQFPDLHSELNLSSLELGDSALYFCASSVASQSPEQYFGPGTRLTVT.

The V call is TRBV12-3 or TRBV12-4, the J call TRBJ2-7, with no clear D. The V end lost 7 bases, the J end lost 1 base, and 11 bases lay between the germline ends. CDR3 length: 13 residues. The CDR3 bases are TGTGCCAGCAAAGTTGCAGGATCCTACGAGCAGTACTTC. Protein sequence: CASKVAGSYEQYF.

The V and J genes are TRBV7-8 and TRBJ1-2, with 9 bases aligning to TRBD1. The V gene end was trimmed by 0 bases and the J gene end by 6 bases; junction bases not matched to a gene: 5. Germline lookup yields CDR1 SGHVS and CDR2 FQNEAQ. The CDR3 consists of 15 residues. In DNA, the CDR3 is TGTGCCAGCAGCTTAGCTGGGACAGGGCACCATGGCTACACCTTC. It yields the protein CASSLAGTGHHGYTF.

The chain employs TRBV10-2 and TRBJ1-2; 8 bases agree with TRBD1. The CDR3 sequence is 13 residues long. V lost 5 bases to trimming and J lost 4 bases; unmatched junction nucleotides: 3. Per germline, CDR1 WSHSY and CDR2 SAAADI. This CDR3 reads CASSYDRGYGYTF. The CDR3 DNA reads TGCGCCAGCAGTTATGACAGGGGCTATGGCTACACCTTC.

The chain is built from TRBV5-1 and TRBJ2-7; 8 bases are a match to TRBD1. This CDR3 is built from 15 residues. Trimming at V came to 0 bases and at J to 6 bases, leaving 8 bases not matched to a gene. Germline-derived CDR1 and CDR2 are SGHRS and YFSETQ. CDR3 sequence: CASSLALDRVPEQYF. In nucleotides, the CDR3 is TGCGCCAGCAGCTTGGCCTTGGACAGGGTTCCCGAGCAGTACTTC.

This clone was seen just once. Other DNA sequences in this specimen translate into the identical CDR3. This sequence joins TRBV5-4 and TRBJ2-5; 13 bases align to TRBD2. The CDR3 extends over 15 amino acids. Germline V lookup: CDR1 SGHNT, CDR2 YYREEE (reference sequence). Losses at the gene ends were 3 bases for V and 4 bases for J; bases not matched to a gene: 3. The CDR3 spells CASSSGLAGLETQYF. The CDR3 bases are TGTGCCAGCAGCTCGGGACTAGCGGGATTAGAGACCCAGTACTTC.

J is TRBJ1-5 and V is TRBV2; TRBD1 aligns across 9 bases. CDR1 is SNHLY and CDR2 is FYNNEI in the germline V gene. V dropped 5 bases and J dropped 6; count of bases not matched to a gene: 5. The CDR3 totals 14 residues. The CDR3 coding sequence is TGTGCCAGCAGTATGGACAGGGGAGGTCAGCCCCAGCATTTT. This gives the protein CASSMDRGGQPQHF. Complete variable domain (other parts from reference TRBV2 and TRBJ1-5): EPEVTQTPSHQVTQMGQEVILRCVPISNHLYFYWYRQILGQKVEFLVSFYNNEISEKSEIFDDQFSVERPDGSNFTLKIRSTKLEDSAMYFCASSMDRGGQPQHFGDGTRLSIL.

This clone was seen a single time. The V and J genes are TRBV6-7 and TRBJ2-3; 9 nucleotides align to TRBD1. TRBV6-7 is reported as an ORF; its role is uncertain. The CDR3 has 21 residues. After removal of 5 bases from V and 1 base from J, the junction contained 22 bases not matched to a gene. The CDR3 sequence is CASSEDERTHDRDRGTDTQYF. The CDR3 DNA sequence: TGTGCCAGCAGTGAAGACGAAAGAACCCATGACCGGGACAGGGGCACAGATACGCAGTATTTT.

The chain couples TRBV19 to TRBJ2-1; 7 nucleotides match TRBD2. The junction had 7 bases not matched to a gene; V was cut back by 5 bases and J by 9 bases. In germline, CDR1 is LNHDA, CDR2 SQIVND (reference sequence). The CDR3 extends over 13 amino acids. The CDR3 here is CASSLTSEGEQFF. The DNA of the CDR3 is TGTGCCAGTAGTCTTACTAGCGAAGGTGAGCAGTTCTTC.